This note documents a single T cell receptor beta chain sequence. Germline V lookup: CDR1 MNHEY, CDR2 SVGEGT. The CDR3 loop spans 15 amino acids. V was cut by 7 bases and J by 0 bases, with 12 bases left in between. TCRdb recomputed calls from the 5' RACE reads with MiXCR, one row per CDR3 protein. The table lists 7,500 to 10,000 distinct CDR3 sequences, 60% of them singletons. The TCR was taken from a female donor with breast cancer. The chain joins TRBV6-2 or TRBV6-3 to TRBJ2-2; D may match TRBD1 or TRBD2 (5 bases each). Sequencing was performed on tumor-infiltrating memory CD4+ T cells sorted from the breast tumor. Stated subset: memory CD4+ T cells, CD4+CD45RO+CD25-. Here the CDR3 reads CASISGTTNTGELFF. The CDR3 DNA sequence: TGTGCCAGCATATCCGGGACGACGAACACCGGGGAGCTGTTTTTT.